The 32 T cell receptor beta chains in this list originate from one sample, sequenced in a study of CD8+ T cells in alopecia areata. Isolated RNA was reverse transcribed into cDNA used as the sequencing template. Assay: immunoSEQ multiplex PCR; the TCRdb copy retains only in-frame clones and omits some. The sample has 180,000 or so clones; approximately 50% are singletons. This sample's treatment: oral pan-JAK inhibitor, 5-10 mg twice daily. Here the sequenced sample was CD8+ T cells sorted from blood, taken around week 54, from a patient treated with tofacitinib. The receptors were gathered from a human donor with alopecia areata.

The rearrangement links TRBV4-1 to TRBJ2-1; the match to TRBD2 covers 7 bases. Germline CDR1 and CDR2: MGHRA and YSYEKL. V trimming: 4 bases; J trimming: 5 bases; junction bases outside the gene matches: 11. This CDR3 region has 16 residues. CDR3 sequence (DNA): TGCGCCAGCAGCCCCCCGGGGAGGGGTCGGGACAATGAGCAGTTCTTC. This gives the protein CASSPPGRGRDNEQFF.

This chain uses TRBV30 with TRBJ1-2; perhaps TRBD1 as D (5 bases). Trimming took off 0 bases at V and 5 bases at J, with 13 bases between the two ends. The germline V gene has CDR1 GTSNPN and CDR2 SVGIG (reference sequence). The CDR3 extends over 14 amino acids. CDR3 protein: CAWSVRGVEYGYTF. In nucleotides, the CDR3 is TGTGCCTGGAGTGTCCGGGGGGTGGAGTATGGCTACACCTTC.

For this clone: Different DNA sequences within this sample yield the same CDR3. The rearrangement joins TRBV5-6 to TRBJ2-7; D gene unclear. Between the trimmed V and J ends, which lost 2 bases and 2 bases, there was a span of 8 bases. Per the germline V gene, CDR1 is SGHDT and CDR2 is YYEEEE. This CDR3 region has 13 residues. CDR3 in DNA: TGTGCCAGCAGCTTCAGAGAAACCTACGAGCAGTACTTC. It encodes CASSFRETYEQYF.

The rearrangement links TRBV2 to TRBJ2-2; D possibly corresponds to TRBD2 (5 bases). The V gene lost 9 bases and the J gene lost 0 bases, with 11 bases spanning the gap. Germline V gives CDR1 SNHLY, CDR2 FYNNEI. The CDR3 has 14 amino acids. The CDR3 protein is CASGWGANTGELFF. CDR3 nucleotide sequence: TGTGCCAGTGGGTGGGGAGCGAACACCGGGGAGCTGTTTTTT.

The chain joins TRBV7-8 to TRBJ2-5; the match to TRBD2 covers 8 bases. CDR3 length equals 13 residues. In germline, CDR1 is SGHVS, CDR2 FQNEAQ. With 4 bases clipped from V and 3 bases from J, the junction kept 1 base outside the gene matches. The CDR3: CASSSGGEETQYF. CDR3 nucleotide sequence: TGTGCCAGCAGCTCGGGGGGGGAAGAGACCCAGTACTTC.

The chain recombines TRBV7-6 with TRBJ1-2, with 9 bases matching TRBD1. The CDR3 length is 15 residues. Losses at the gene ends were 5 bases for V and 6 bases for J; bases not matched to a gene: 10. CDR1 is SGHVS, CDR2 FNYEAQ, per germline. DNA of the CDR3: TGTGCCAGCAGCCCCGTCCTGGGACAGGGCGATGGCTACACCTTC. Residues: CASSPVLGQGDGYTF.

The chain has TRBV5-1 and TRBJ2-5; unclear D gene. Germline assignment: CDR1 SGHRS and CDR2 YFSETQ. This CDR3 comprises 14 residues. Trimming pared 0 bases from V and 4 bases from J, leaving 10 bases between. DNA for the CDR3: TGCGCCAGCAGCTTGGATGAAGTAGGAGAGACCCAGTACTTC. The encoded protein is CASSLDEVGETQYF.

The chain employs TRBV7-9 and TRBJ1-2; perhaps TRBD1 as D (5 bases). The CDR3 extends over 15 amino acids. Germline V lookup: CDR1 SEHNR, CDR2 FQNEAQ (reference sequence). V was cut by 5 bases and J by 8 bases, with 21 bases left in between. This CDR3 reads CASSPSLGHRGGYTF. CDR3 DNA sequence: TGTGCCAGCAGCCCTTCCCTGGGGCACCGAGGGGGCTACACCTTC. Using reference TRBV7-9 and TRBJ1-2 for the parts outside the CDR3, the full variable domain is DTGVSQNPRHKITKRGQNVTFRCDPISEHNRLYWYRQTLGQGPEFLTYFQNEAQLEKSRLLSDRFSAERPKGSFSTLEIQRTEQGDSAMYLCASSPSLGHRGGYTFGSGTRLTVV.

A few counts support this clone. The DNA for the CDR3 is TGTGCCAGCAGCGCCAGACTAGGGGAGACCCAGTACTTC. Its translation: CASSARLGETQYF. The J gene is TRBJ2-5, the V gene TRBV9; tentatively, D is TRBD2 (6 bases). V was trimmed by 3 bases and J by 5 bases, leaving 11 bases between them. The CDR3 loop spans 13 amino acids. Per germline, CDR1 SGDLS and CDR2 YYNGEE.

The chain joins TRBV7-2 to TRBJ1-5; possibly TRBD1 for D (6 bases). CDR1 SGHTA and CDR2 FQGNSA come from the germline V gene. Trimming stripped 5 bases from V and 7 bases from J, with 18 bases between. CDR3 length: 15 residues. CDR3 residues: CASSLFTGLGQPQHF. CDR3 nucleotides: TGTGCCAGCAGCCTATTTACAGGGCTCGGGCAGCCCCAGCATTTT.

The table lists this clone with a few counts. The V gene is TRBV6-6, the J gene TRBJ2-3; D may match TRBD1 or TRBD2 (5 bases each). This CDR3 spans 15 amino acids. Trimming left V 0 bases short and J 8 bases short, with 15 bases between. Per germline, CDR1 MNHNY and CDR2 SVGAGI (reference sequence). CDR3 sequence (DNA): TGTGCCAGCAGTTACTCCGAGACAGCCAGCGGTACGCAGTATTTT. This gives the protein CASSYSETASGTQYF.

The V call is TRBV9, the J call TRBJ1-6, with D hard to call. Trimming stripped 4 bases from V and 0 bases from J, with 5 bases between. Germline V gene data show CDR1 as SGDLS and CDR2 as YYNGEE. The CDR3 totals 14 residues. CDR3 sequence: CASSPSSYNSPLHF. CDR3 DNA: TGTGCCAGCAGCCCCAGCTCCTATAATTCACCCCTCCACTTT. Together with reference TRBV9 and TRBJ1-6, the CDR3 gives the full variable domain: DSGVTQTPKHLITATGQRVTLRCSPRSGDLSVYWYQQSLDQGLQFLIQYYNGEERAKGNILERFSAQQFPDLHSELNLSSLELGDSALYFCASSPSSYNSPLHFGNGTRLTVT.

This clone has just a few counts. CDR3 loop: CASSPTGQETQYF. The CDR3 DNA reads as TGTGCCAGCAGCCCTACAGGGCAAGAGACCCAGTACTTC. The J gene is TRBJ2-5, the V gene TRBV9; D is perhaps TRBD1 (6 bases). Trimming removed 4 bases at V and 2 bases at J, with 9 bases between. In germline, CDR1 is SGDLS, CDR2 YYNGEE. The CDR3 is made up of 13 amino acids.

This rearrangement joins TRBV2 to TRBJ1-1, with D hard to call. V lost 3 bases, J lost 6 bases, and 14 bases lay in between. The CDR3 covers 14 residues. The germline CDR1 and CDR2 sequences are SNHLY and FYNNEI. The CDR3 DNA sequence: TGTGCCAGCAGTGAGCAAGCGGCCTCACCTGAAGCTTTCTTT. Its protein is CASSEQAASPEAFF.

This chain uses TRBV9 with TRBJ1-3; TRBD1 matches 9 bases. Germline loops: CDR1 SGDLS, CDR2 YYNGEE. The CDR3 is 13 amino acids. Trimming took 7 bases from V and 1 from J; bases not matched to a gene: 0. The CDR3 DNA follows: TGTGCCAGCGGACAGGGGTCTGGAAACACCATATATTTT. Translating it yields CASGQGSGNTIYF.

The J gene is TRBJ2-2, the V gene TRBV29-1; maybe TRBD2 (5 bases). From germline, CDR1 is SQVTM and CDR2 ANQGSEA. Trimming took 2 bases from V and 3 from J, leaving 16 bases between them. The CDR3 is made up of 16 amino acids. Here the CDR3 reads CSVERVLPGDTGELFF. The CDR3 coding sequence is TGCAGCGTTGAACGGGTCCTCCCCGGGGACACCGGGGAGCTGTTTTTT.

This rearrangement joins TRBV27 to TRBJ2-3; TRBD1 might be the D (5 bases). The V end lost 4 bases, the J end lost 0 bases, and 11 bases lay between the germline ends. CDR1 and CDR2 from the germline V gene are MNHEY and SMNVEV (reference sequence). CDR3 length: 15 residues. CDR3 nucleotide sequence: TGTGCCAGCAGTTCCACAGGCACTAGCACAGATACGCAGTATTTT. Amino acid sequence: CASSSTGTSTDTQYF.

This clone appeared many times. This chain connects TRBV20-1 to TRBJ2-3; no reliable D call. The CDR3 runs 10 residues. CDR1 is DFQATT, CDR2 SNEGSKA, per germline (reference sequence). Trimming took 6 bases from V and 6 from J, leaving 7 bases between them. The CDR3 is CSANVDTQYF. Here the CDR3 DNA reads TGCAGTGCCAACGTGGATACGCAGTATTTT.

In DNA, the CDR3 is TGTGCCAGCTCCCCCGGGGGTACAGATACGCAGTATTTT. Protein sequence: CASSPGGTDTQYF. The genes are TRBV6-4 and TRBJ2-3, with D perhaps TRBD2 (6 bases). This CDR3 has 13 amino acids. Germline V gene sequence: CDR1 MRHNA, CDR2 SNTAGT. V was pared by 8 bases and J by 3 bases, with 12 bases between.

The chain links TRBV5-6 to TRBJ1-4; D gene uncertain. The length of the CDR3 is 13 residues. Germline CDR1 is SGHDT and CDR2 is YYEEEE. Between the trimmed V and J ends, which lost 4 bases and 8 bases, there was a span of 12 bases. CDR3 in amino acids: CASSLDPEEKLFF. The CDR3 region has the DNA TGTGCCAGCAGCCTCGACCCGGAGGAAAAACTGTTTTTT.

The chain is built from TRBV18 and TRBJ2-3; D gene uncertain. The CDR3 has 12 amino acids. The germline gives CDR1 KGHSH, CDR2 LQKENI. Trimming cost V 2 bases and J 6 bases, with 6 bases left between them. The CDR3 reads CASSPIQDTQYF. In DNA form, the CDR3 reads TGTGCCAGCTCACCAATACAGGATACGCAGTATTTT. The full variable domain, its missing parts supplied by reference TRBV18 and TRBJ2-3, is NAGVMQNPRHLVRRRGQEARLRCSPMKGHSHVYWYRQLPEEGLKFMVYLQKENIIDESGMPKERFSAEFPKEGPSILRIQQVVRGDSAAYFCASSPIQDTQYFGPGTRLTVL.

This chain uses TRBV2 with TRBJ2-7; the D gene is possibly TRBD1 (6 bases). The CDR3 sequence is 13 residues long. The V gene's germline CDR1 is SNHLY and CDR2 FYNNEI. V shed 8 bases and J shed 4 bases, with 15 bases lying between them. This chain's CDR3 is CASVQGLVYEQYF. The CDR3 nucleotides read TGTGCCAGCGTGCAGGGGCTGGTGTACGAGCAGTACTTC.

As regards this clone: Other DNA sequences in this specimen translate into the identical CDR3. The genes are TRBV30 and TRBJ1-1; D may be TRBD1 (5 bases). V dropped 5 bases and J dropped 2 bases, with 6 bases sitting between them. The CDR3 runs to 11 residues. The germline gives CDR1 GTSNPN, CDR2 SVGIG (reference sequence). CDR3 loop: CAWGGNTEAFF. The CDR3 region has the DNA TGTGCCTGGGGGGGAAACACTGAAGCTTTCTTT.

The chain links TRBV15 to TRBJ1-1, with D perhaps TRBD1 (6 bases). Trimming shortened V by 3 bases and J by 3 bases, and 11 bases separated the two germline ends. Per germline, CDR1 LNHNV and CDR2 YYDKDF (reference sequence). This CDR3 has 14 amino acids. The CDR3: CATSSWDTDTEAFF. CDR3 bases: TGTGCCACCAGCAGTTGGGACACTGACACTGAAGCTTTCTTT.

The V gene is TRBV30, the J gene TRBJ1-5; D remains unclear. Trimming stripped 2 bases from V and 6 bases from J, with 14 bases between. This CDR3 contains 14 residues. Germline V gene sequence: CDR1 GTSNPN, CDR2 SVGIG (reference sequence). The CDR3: CAWSQRAGGQPQHF. CDR3 coding DNA: TGTGCCTGGAGTCAAAGGGCAGGCGGTCAGCCCCAGCATTTT.

J is TRBJ1-6 and V is TRBV16; no firm D call. In germline, CDR1 is KGHSY, CDR2 FQNENV. The CDR3 contains 16 residues. The V gene lost 0 bases and the J gene lost 2 bases, with 8 bases spanning the gap. The CDR3 is CASSQSSQAYNSPLHF. CDR3 bases: TGTGCCAGCAGCCAATCTAGCCAAGCCTATAATTCACCCCTCCACTTT.

The chain is built from TRBV30 and TRBJ1-1, with D uncertain. Trimming shortened V by 0 bases and J by 7 bases, and 6 bases separated the two germline ends. Germline CDR1 and CDR2: GTSNPN and SVGIG (reference sequence). The CDR3 runs to 11 residues. CDR3: CAWSVPSEAFF. The CDR3 DNA sequence: TGTGCCTGGAGTGTCCCCAGTGAAGCTTTCTTT.

The chain uses TRBV5-1 and TRBJ2-5, with 14 bases fitting TRBD2. This CDR3 region has 16 residues. The germline CDR1 and CDR2 sequences are SGHRS and YFSETQ. The V gene end was trimmed by 1 base and the J gene end by 5 bases; junction bases not matched to a gene: 4. The CDR3 DNA reads TGCGCCAGCAGCTTGCAGGGACTAGCGGGGGAGGAGACCCAGTACTTC. It is translated as CASSLQGLAGEETQYF. Drawing the rest from reference TRBV5-1 and TRBJ2-5, the complete variable domain is KAGVTQTPRYLIKTRGQQVTLSCSPISGHRSVSWYQQTPGQGLQFLFEYFSETQRNKGNFPGRFSGRQFSNSRSEMNVSTLELGDSALYLCASSLQGLAGEETQYFGPGTRLLVL.

This clone has just a few counts. The rearrangement joins TRBV29-1 to TRBJ2-2, with 8 bases matching TRBD2. Germline loops: CDR1 SQVTM, CDR2 ANQGSEA. J was trimmed by 3 bases and V by 6 bases; bases with no gene match: 12. This CDR3 spans 16 amino acids. The CDR3 is CSVLGGSRGDTGELFF. The CDR3 DNA reads as TGCAGCGTCCTGGGGGGCTCGCGGGGGGACACCGGGGAGCTGTTTTTT.

J is TRBJ2-7 and V is TRBV27, with D uncertain. The CDR3 consists of 14 residues. V shed 0 bases and J shed 7 bases, with 13 bases lying between them. From germline, CDR1 is MNHEY and CDR2 SMNVEV (reference sequence). The CDR3 region has the DNA TGTGCCAGCAGTTTATCAACCTGGGGTGGGGAGCAGTACTTC. This sequence encodes CASSLSTWGGEQYF.

This chain links TRBV5-6 with TRBJ1-2, with D hard to call. The CDR3 covers 15 residues. V shed 4 bases and J shed 3 bases, with 16 bases lying between them. Germline V gene lookup returns CDR1 SGHDT and CDR2 YYEEEE. CDR3 amino acids: CASSHGTPGDYGYTF. The CDR3 DNA sequence: TGTGCCAGCAGCCATGGTACCCCCGGGGACTATGGCTACACCTTC.

The rearrangement joins TRBV7-8 to TRBJ1-5; no clear D gene. The CDR3 has 15 amino acids. Germline V CDR1 and CDR2: SGHVS, FQNEAQ. Deletions cut 1 base from V and 2 bases from J, with 9 bases between. CDR3 in DNA: TGTGCCAGCAGCTTAGTCCCGGAGGGCAATCAGCCCCAGCATTTT. The encoded protein is CASSLVPEGNQPQHF.